This TCR beta chain comes out of a study of cytotoxic CD8 clonotypes in ibrutinib-treated CLL. Germline values: CDR1 MNHEY, CDR2 SMNVEV (reference sequence). The CDR3 totals 13 residues. Between the trimmed V and J ends, which lost 2 bases and 11 bases, there was a span of 13 bases. Sequenced by immunoSEQ multiplex PCR; TCRdb stores in-frame clones only, minus some. The sample lists about 140,000 clones, approximately 80% occurring once. This clone came up a few times. This chain links TRBV27 with TRBJ1-5; possibly TRBD1 for D (5 bases). This specimen was PBMCs, taken after 12 months of ibrutinib treatment. This TCR was recovered from a human donor with chronic lymphocytic leukemia. The CDR3 DNA reads as TGTGCCAGCAGTTTAGGGACTTGGTCAACCCAGCATTTT. Protein product: CASSLGTWSTQHF.